This T cell receptor (beta chain) was profiled in a study of T cells in Graves' hyperthyroidism and ophthalmopathy. This clonotype was seen repeatedly, ten times or more. Diagnosing involved the use of clinical symptoms, serum thyroxine and TRAb, thyroid ultrasound and orbital computed tomography. TCR beta CDR3 regions were amplified from RNA. TCR CDR3 underwent first-round RT-PCR with the HTBI primer set. One entry per CDR3 protein, called by TCRdb with MiXCR from the multiplex PCR reads. Of 600,000 to 650,000 distinct CDR3 sequences listed, 15% to 20% were seen once; the top ten hold approximately 3.9%. The CDR3 has 13 amino acids. Germline lookup yields CDR1 SNHLY and CDR2 FYNNEI. V lost 6 bases and J lost 5, with 13 bases in between.

This clonotype originated in a woman between 25 and 40 years old with Graves' hyperthyroidism. Sequenced sample: blood. J is TRBJ2-5 and V is TRBV2; D gene uncertain. Here the CDR3 DNA reads TGTGCCAGCAGATCCAGGTCTGGGGAGACCCAGTACTTC. It encodes CASRSRSGETQYF. The full variable domain, its missing parts supplied by reference TRBV2 and TRBJ2-5, is EPEVTQTPSHQVTQMGQEVILRCVPISNHLYFYWYRQILGQKVEFLVSFYNNEISEKSEIFDDQFSVERPDGSNFTLKIRSTKLEDSAMYFCASRSRSGETQYFGPGTRLLVL.